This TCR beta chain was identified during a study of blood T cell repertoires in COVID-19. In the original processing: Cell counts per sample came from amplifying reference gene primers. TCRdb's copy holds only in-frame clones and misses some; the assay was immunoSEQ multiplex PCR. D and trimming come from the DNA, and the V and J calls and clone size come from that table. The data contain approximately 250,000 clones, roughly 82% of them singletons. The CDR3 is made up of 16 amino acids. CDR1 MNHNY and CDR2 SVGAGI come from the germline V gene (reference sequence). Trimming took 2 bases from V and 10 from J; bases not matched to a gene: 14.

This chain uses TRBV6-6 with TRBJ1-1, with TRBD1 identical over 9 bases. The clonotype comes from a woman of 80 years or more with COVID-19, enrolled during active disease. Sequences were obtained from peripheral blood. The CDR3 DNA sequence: TGTGCCAGCAGTTACCCATCCGGGACAGGGCCAGGAGGAGCTTTCTTT. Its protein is CASSYPSGTGPGGAFF.